Sequencing of this T cell receptor beta chain was carried out in a study of control samples from healthy donors and cancer patients. CDR1 is ENHRY and CDR2 is SYGVKD in the germline V gene. This CDR3 spans 14 amino acids. The V segment lost 6 bases and the J segment 5 bases; nucleotides outside the gene matches: 5. The data were produced by immunoSEQ multiplex PCR, yet TCRdb's version contains in-frame clones alone and is incomplete. Among about 220,000 clones listed, 85% to 95% were seen once. V gene TRBV10-3 combines with J gene TRBJ2-1; 9 bases fit TRBD1. The clonotype was recovered from a man in his forties or fifties in good health. The sample was blood. CDR3 nucleotide sequence: TGTGCCATCAGGTTGACAGGGGGAGACAATGAGCAGTTCTTC. It specifies CAIRLTGGDNEQFF.